This T cell receptor (beta chain) was captured in a study of T cells in Graves' hyperthyroidism and ophthalmopathy. On the study more broadly: Pretreatment peripheral blood was obtained at initial diagnosis.

There were TCR beta CDR3 regions amplified from RNA transcripts. A first-round RT-PCR of the TCR CDR3 used the HTBI primer set. TCRdb reanalysed the multiplex PCR reads using MiXCR and keeps one entry per CDR3 protein. This repertoire shows under 700,000 distinct CDR3 sequences, approximately 15% found once; its top ten account for around a sixth. Patients aged 18 to 65 with hyperthyroidism were newly diagnosed, with duration under 2 months. Germline CDR1 and CDR2: SEHNR and FQNEAQ (reference sequence). The CDR3 contains 10 residues. The ends were cut back, 7 bases at V and 6 bases at J, with 3 bases in the middle.

The J gene is TRBJ2-2, the V gene TRBV7-9; the D is unclear. The sequence was obtained from a woman between 18 and 29 years old with Graves' hyperthyroidism. Specimen: blood. CDR3 in amino acids: CASIAGELFF. CDR3 in DNA: TGTGCCAGCATAGCCGGGGAGCTGTTTTTT.